The clone carrying this T cell receptor (beta chain) has only one observation. V lost 2 bases, J lost 4 bases, and 12 bases stayed unmatched. CDR1 is LGHDT, CDR2 YNNKEL, per germline (reference sequence). The length of the CDR3 is 17 residues. This record comes from a study of blood T cell repertoires in COVID-19. The table came from immunoSEQ multiplex PCR; TCRdb's copy has only in-frame clones and leaves some out. The data hold 150,000 or so clones, with around 82% observed a single time. The origin of this receptor is a human donor in a cohort sampled during active COVID-19. Sequencing was carried out using peripheral blood. The rearrangement links TRBV3-1 (or the pseudogene TRBV3-2) to TRBJ2-5; 8 positions agree with TRBD1. DNA of the CDR3: TGTGCCAGCAGCCAACTGTTACCCCGGACAGGGAGAGAGACCCAGTACTTC. It encodes CASSQLLPRTGRETQYF.